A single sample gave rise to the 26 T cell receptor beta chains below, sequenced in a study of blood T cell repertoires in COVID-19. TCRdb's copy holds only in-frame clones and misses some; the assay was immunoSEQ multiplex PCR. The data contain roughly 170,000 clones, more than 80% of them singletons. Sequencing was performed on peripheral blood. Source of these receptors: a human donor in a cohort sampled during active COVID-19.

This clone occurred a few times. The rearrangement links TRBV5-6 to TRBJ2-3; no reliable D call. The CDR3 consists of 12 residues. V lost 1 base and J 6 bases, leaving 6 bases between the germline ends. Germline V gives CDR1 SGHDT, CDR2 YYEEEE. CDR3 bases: TGTGCCAGCAGCTTGCGTTTCGATACGCAGTATTTT. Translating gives CASSLRFDTQYF.

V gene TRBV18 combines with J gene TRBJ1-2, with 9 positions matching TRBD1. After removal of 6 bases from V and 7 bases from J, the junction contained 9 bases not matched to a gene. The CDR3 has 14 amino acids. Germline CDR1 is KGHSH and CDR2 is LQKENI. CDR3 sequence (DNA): TGTGCCAGCTCTCAACGGGACAGGGAGTCTGGCTACACCTTC. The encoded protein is CASSQRDRESGYTF.

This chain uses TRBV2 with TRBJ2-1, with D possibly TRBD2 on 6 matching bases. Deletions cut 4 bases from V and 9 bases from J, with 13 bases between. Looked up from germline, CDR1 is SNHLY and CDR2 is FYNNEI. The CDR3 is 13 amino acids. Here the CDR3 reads CASSVGGRGEQFF. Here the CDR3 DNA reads TGTGCCAGCAGTGTCGGGGGTCGGGGTGAGCAGTTCTTC.

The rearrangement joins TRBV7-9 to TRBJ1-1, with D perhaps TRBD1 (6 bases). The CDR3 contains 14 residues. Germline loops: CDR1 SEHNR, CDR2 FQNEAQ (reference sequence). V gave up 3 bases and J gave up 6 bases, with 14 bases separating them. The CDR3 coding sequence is TGTGCCAGCAGCTTGGGGCGGACAGCGTCTGAAGCTTTCTTT. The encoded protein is CASSLGRTASEAFF.

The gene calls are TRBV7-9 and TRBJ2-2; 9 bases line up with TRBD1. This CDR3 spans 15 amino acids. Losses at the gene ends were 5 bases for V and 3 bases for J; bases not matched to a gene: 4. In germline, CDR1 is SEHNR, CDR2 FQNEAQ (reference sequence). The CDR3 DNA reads TGTGCCAGCAGCATCCGGGACAGGGACACCGGGGAGCTGTTTTTT. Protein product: CASSIRDRDTGELFF.

Here the CDR3 DNA reads TGTGCCAGCAACGAGGACTCTGGGGCCAACGTCCTGACTTTC. Its protein product is CASNEDSGANVLTF. The chain combines TRBV2 with TRBJ2-6, with unresolved D. From germline, CDR1 is SNHLY and CDR2 FYNNEI. The V gene lost 7 bases and the J gene lost 0 bases, with 7 bases spanning the gap. This CDR3 contains 14 residues. The full variable domain, completed using reference TRBV2 and TRBJ2-6, is EPEVTQTPSHQVTQMGQEVILRCVPISNHLYFYWYRQILGQKVEFLVSFYNNEISEKSEIFDDQFSVERPDGSNFTLKIRSTKLEDSAMYFCASNEDSGANVLTFGAGSRLTVL.

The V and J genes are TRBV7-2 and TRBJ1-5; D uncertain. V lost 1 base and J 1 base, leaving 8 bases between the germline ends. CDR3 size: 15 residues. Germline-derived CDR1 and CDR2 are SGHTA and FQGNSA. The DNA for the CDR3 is TGTGCCAGCAGCTTAGAATGGGCAAGCAATCAGCCCCAGCATTTT. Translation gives CASSLEWASNQPQHF.

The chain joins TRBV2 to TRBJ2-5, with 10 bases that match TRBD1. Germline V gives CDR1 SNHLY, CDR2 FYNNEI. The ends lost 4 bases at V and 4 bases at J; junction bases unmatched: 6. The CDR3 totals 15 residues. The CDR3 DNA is TGTGCCAGCAGTGCTTTGAGGACAGGGGGAGAGACCCAGTACTTC. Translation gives CASSALRTGGETQYF.

DNA of the CDR3: TGCGCCAGCGCACGAGGGATGGGGAATGAAAAACTGTTTTTT. It codes for CASARGMGNEKLFF. The J gene is TRBJ1-4, the V gene TRBV4-1; D not certain. Per germline, CDR1 MGHRA and CDR2 YSYEKL. Trimming pared 8 bases from V and 5 bases from J, leaving 15 bases between. The CDR3 covers 14 residues.

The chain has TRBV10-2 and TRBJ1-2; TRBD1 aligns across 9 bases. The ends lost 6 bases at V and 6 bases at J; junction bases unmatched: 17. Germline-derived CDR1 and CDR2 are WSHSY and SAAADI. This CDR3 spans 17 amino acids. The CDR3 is CASRPRYNRGRTDGYTF. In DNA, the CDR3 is TGCGCCAGCAGACCGCGCTACAACAGGGGGCGCACGGATGGCTACACCTTC.

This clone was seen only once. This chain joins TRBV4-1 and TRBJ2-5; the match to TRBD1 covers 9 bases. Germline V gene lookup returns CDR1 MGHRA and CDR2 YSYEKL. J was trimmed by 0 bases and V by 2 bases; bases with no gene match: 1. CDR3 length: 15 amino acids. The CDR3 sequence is CASSQRQGDQETQYF. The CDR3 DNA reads TGCGCCAGCAGCCAAAGACAGGGGGACCAAGAGACCCAGTACTTC.

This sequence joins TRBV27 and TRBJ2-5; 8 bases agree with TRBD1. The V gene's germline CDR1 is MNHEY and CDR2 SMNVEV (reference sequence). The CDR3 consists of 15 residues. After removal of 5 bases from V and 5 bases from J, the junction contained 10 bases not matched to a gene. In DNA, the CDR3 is TGTGCCAGCAGTCCTCAGGACAGGGTGGAGGAGACCCAGTACTTC. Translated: CASSPQDRVEETQYF.

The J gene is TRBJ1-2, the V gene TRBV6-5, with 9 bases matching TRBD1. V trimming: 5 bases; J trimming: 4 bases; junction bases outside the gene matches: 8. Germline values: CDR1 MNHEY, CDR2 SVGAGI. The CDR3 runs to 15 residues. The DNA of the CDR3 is TGTGCCAGCAGTACGGACAGGGGAAGGCCCTATGGCTACACCTTC. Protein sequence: CASSTDRGRPYGYTF.

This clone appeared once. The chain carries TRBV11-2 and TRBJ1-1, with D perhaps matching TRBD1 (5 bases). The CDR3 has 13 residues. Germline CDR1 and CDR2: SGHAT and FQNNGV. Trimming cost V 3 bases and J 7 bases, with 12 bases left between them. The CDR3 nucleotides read TGTGCCAGCAGCTTGGGGCAATTCGATGAAGCTTTCTTT. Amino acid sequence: CASSLGQFDEAFF.

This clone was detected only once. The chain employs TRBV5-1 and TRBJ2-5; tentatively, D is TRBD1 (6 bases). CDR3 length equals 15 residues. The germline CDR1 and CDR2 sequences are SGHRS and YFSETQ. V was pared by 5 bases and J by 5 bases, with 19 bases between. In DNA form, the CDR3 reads TGCGCCAGCAGTTCGAACTCGATGGGGGCGGAGACCCAGTACTTC. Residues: CASSSNSMGAETQYF.

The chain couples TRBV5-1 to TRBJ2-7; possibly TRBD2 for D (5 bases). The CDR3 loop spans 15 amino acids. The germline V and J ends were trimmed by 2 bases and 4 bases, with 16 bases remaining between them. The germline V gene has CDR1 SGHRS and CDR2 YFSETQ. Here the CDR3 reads CASSFRAGSPYEQYF. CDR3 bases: TGCGCCAGCAGCTTTCGGGCGGGCAGCCCGTACGAGCAGTACTTC.

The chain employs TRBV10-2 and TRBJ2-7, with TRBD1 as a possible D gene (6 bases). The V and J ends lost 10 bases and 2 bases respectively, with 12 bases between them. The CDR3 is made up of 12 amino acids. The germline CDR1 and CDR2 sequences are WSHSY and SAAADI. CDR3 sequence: CATRQDTYEQYF. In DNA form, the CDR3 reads TGCGCCACCCGACAGGATACCTACGAGCAGTACTTC.

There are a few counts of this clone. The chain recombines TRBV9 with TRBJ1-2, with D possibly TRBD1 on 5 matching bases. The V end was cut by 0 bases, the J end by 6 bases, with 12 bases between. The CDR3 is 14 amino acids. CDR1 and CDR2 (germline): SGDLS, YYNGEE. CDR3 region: CASSVEAGIHGYTF. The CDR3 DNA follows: TGTGCCAGCAGCGTAGAAGCAGGGATCCATGGCTACACCTTC.

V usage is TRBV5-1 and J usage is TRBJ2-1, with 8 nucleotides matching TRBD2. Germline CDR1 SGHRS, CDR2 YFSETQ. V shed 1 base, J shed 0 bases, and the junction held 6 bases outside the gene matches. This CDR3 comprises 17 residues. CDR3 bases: TGCGCCAGCAGCTTGCGGGCGGGGGGCCTCTCCTACAATGAGCAGTTCTTC. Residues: CASSLRAGGLSYNEQFF.

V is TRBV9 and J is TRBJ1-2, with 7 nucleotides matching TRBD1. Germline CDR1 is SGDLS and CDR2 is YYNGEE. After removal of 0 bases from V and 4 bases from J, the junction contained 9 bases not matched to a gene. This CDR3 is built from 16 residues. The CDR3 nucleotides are TGTGCCAGCAGCGTAGCGGTAGGGGGCTGGAGCTATGGCTACACCTTC. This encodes CASSVAVGGWSYGYTF.

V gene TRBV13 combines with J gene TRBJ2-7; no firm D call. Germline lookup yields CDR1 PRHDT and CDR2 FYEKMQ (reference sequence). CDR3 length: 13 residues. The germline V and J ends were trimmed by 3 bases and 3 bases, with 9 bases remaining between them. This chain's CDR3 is CASSFMSSYEQYF. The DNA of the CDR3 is TGTGCCAGCAGCTTCATGTCCAGCTACGAGCAGTACTTC.

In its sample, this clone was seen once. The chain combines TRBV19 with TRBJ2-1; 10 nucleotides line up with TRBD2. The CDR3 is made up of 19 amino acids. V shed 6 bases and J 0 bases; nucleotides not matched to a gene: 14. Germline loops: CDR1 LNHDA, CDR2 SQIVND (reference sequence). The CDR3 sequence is CASSTDTLAGGLSYNEQFF. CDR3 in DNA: TGTGCCAGTAGCACCGACACCTTAGCGGGGGGCCTCTCCTACAATGAGCAGTTCTTC.

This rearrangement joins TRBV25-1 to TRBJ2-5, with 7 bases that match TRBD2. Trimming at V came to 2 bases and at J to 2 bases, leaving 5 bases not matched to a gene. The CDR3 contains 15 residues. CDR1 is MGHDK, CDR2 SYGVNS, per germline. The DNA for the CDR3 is TGTGCCAGCAGTGAACCGAAGCGGGGACAAGAGACCCAGTACTTC. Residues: CASSEPKRGQETQYF.

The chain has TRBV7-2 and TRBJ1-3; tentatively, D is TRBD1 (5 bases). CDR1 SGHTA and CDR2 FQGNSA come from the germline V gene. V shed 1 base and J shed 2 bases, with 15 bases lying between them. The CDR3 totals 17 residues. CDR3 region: CASSLVDVGVAGNTIYF. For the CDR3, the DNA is TGTGCCAGCAGCTTAGTGGACGTAGGGGTGGCTGGAAACACCATATATTTT. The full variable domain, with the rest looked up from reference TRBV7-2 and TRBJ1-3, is GAGVSQSPSNKVTEKGKDVELRCDPISGHTALYWYRQSLGQGLEFLIYFQGNSAPDKSGLPSDRFSAERTGGSVSTLTIQRTQQEDSAVYLCASSLVDVGVAGNTIYFGEGSWLTVV.

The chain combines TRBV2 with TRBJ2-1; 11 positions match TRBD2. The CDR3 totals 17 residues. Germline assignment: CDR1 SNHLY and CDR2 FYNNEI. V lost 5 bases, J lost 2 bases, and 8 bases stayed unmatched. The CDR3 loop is CASSIAGGLVAYNEQFF. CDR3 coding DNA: TGTGCCAGCAGTATAGCGGGGGGGCTGGTTGCCTACAATGAGCAGTTCTTC.

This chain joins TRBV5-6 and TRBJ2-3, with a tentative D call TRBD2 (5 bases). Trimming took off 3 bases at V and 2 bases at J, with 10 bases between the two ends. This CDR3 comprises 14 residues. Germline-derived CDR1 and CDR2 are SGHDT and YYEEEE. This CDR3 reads CASSSTGVTDTQYF. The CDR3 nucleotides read TGTGCCAGCAGCTCGACCGGGGTCACAGATACGCAGTATTTT.